The clone carrying this T cell receptor beta chain was counted at least ten times. Antigen unknown. The record originates from a study of neurological immune-mediated disorders. Study conclusions and caveats: According to phylogenetic grouping, one related-CDR3 cluster, a possible signature, contained the repertoires of 18 of 34 multiple sclerosis patients.

TCRdb reanalysed the 5' RACE reads using MiXCR and keeps one entry per CDR3 protein. The profile covers some 57,000 distinct CDR3 sequences, with 4% to 6% appearing a single time and around 3.4% taken by the ten largest. Germline CDR1 and CDR2: SEHNR and FQNEAQ (reference sequence). The CDR3 sequence is 16 residues long. Trimming removed 2 bases at V and 0 bases at J, with 12 bases between. The receptor was isolated from a woman between 45 and 60 years old with multiple sclerosis. The chain employs TRBV7-9 and TRBJ2-3; D possibly corresponds to TRBD1 (5 bases). The sample taken for sequencing was PBMCs. CDR3 nucleotides: TGTGCCAGCAGCTTATACGGCGCAGGGAGCACAGATACGCAGTATTTT. As protein: CASSLYGAGSTDTQYF.